These 15 T cell receptor beta chains were all obtained from the same sample, sequenced in a study of response to subunit inactivated influenza vaccine. Using its own MiXCR run on the RT-PCR reads, TCRdb lists one record per CDR3 protein. The data show approximately 570,000 distinct CDR3 sequences, about 7.6% seen once. This specimen was PBMCs from blood, taken approximately 25 months after vaccination. The receptor set was obtained from a man aged 45 to 75 who received an inactivated influenza vaccine.

This clonotype has a count of ten or more. This chain joins TRBV2 and TRBJ1-2; maybe TRBD1 (5 bases). The CDR3 totals 12 residues. Trimming cost V 6 bases and J 6 bases, with 11 bases left between them. Germline-derived CDR1 and CDR2 are SNHLY and FYNNEI. This CDR3 is CASREDKDGYTF. Here the CDR3 DNA reads TGTGCCAGCAGAGAGGACAAGGATGGCTACACCTTC.

This clonotype has a handful of counts. The chain links TRBV10-2 to TRBJ2-2, with unresolved D. Germline CDR1 WSHSY, CDR2 SAAADI. Trimming took 4 bases from V and 5 from J, leaving 8 bases between them. This CDR3 spans 13 amino acids. CDR3 protein: CASSARATGELFF. DNA of the CDR3: TGCGCCAGCAGTGCAAGGGCAACCGGGGAGCTGTTTTTT.

This clonotype was counted many times. Mismatch with germline at one junction end may stem from a read error. The V and J genes are TRBV12-3 or TRBV12-4 and TRBJ1-2; D ambiguous. The CDR3 runs to 13 residues. CDR3 sequence (DNA): TGTGCCAGCACTTTAGGTAGCAGCTTGGGCTACACCTTC. It encodes CASTLGSSLGYTF.

This clonotype was seen a handful of times. V usage is TRBV18 and J usage is TRBJ2-7, with D unresolved. Germline V gene data show CDR1 as KGHSH and CDR2 as LQKENI. The germline V and J ends were trimmed by 0 bases and 2 bases, with 5 bases remaining between them. This CDR3 spans 13 amino acids. The CDR3 here is CASSPPVTYEQYF. CDR3 DNA: TGTGCCAGCTCACCACCTGTTACCTACGAGCAGTACTTC.

This clonotype was seen only a few times. The chain is built from TRBV28 and TRBJ1-5, with a tentative D call TRBD1 (5 bases). Germline values: CDR1 MDHEN, CDR2 SYDVKM. The CDR3 spans 15 residues. The V end lost 5 bases, the J end lost 6 bases, and 17 bases lay between the germline ends. CDR3 coding DNA: TGTGCCAGCAGTCGACGAGGGGCGTCTCGTCAGCCCCAGCATTTT. Protein: CASSRRGASRQPQHF.

This clonotype has more than one count but fewer than ten. The chain carries TRBV20-1 and TRBJ2-5, with 13 bases that match TRBD2. The CDR3 covers 15 residues. Germline V gene data show CDR1 as DFQATT and CDR2 as SNEGSKA (reference sequence). V lost 6 bases and J lost 4; bases outside the gene matches: 8. DNA for the CDR3: TGCAGTGCCTCTAGACTAGCGGGAGGTGGAGAGACCCAGTACTTC. Encoded protein: CSASRLAGGGETQYF.

This clonotype was recorded many times. This sequence joins TRBV9 and TRBJ1-1; no clear D gene. Germline V gene sequence: CDR1 SGDLS, CDR2 YYNGEE. CDR3 length equals 15 residues. The V end lost 4 bases, the J end lost 2 bases, and 15 bases lay between the germline ends. CDR3 amino acids: CASSPRVWGNTEAFF. CDR3 sequence (DNA): TGTGCCAGCAGCCCGAGGGTATGGGGTAACACTGAAGCTTTCTTT.

This clonotype was recorded at least ten times. The CDR3 DNA reads TGTGCCAGCAGTTTTCCAGGCGGGCAGCCCCAGCATTTT. As protein: CASSFPGGQPQHF. V and J are TRBV28 and TRBJ1-5, with D unclear. Germline CDR1 is MDHEN and CDR2 is SYDVKM. The V gene lost 3 bases and the J gene lost 7 bases, with 10 bases spanning the gap. The CDR3 has 13 amino acids.

The chain has TRBV20-1 and TRBJ2-2; 7 bases match TRBD2. The germline V gene has CDR1 DFQATT and CDR2 SNEGSKA (reference sequence). The ends lost 1 base at V and 0 bases at J; junction bases unmatched: 2. The CDR3 loop spans 15 amino acids. DNA of the CDR3: TGCAGTGCTAGAGTGGGGGGGGCGAACACCGGGGAGCTGTTTTTT. It specifies CSARVGGANTGELFF.

In this sample, this clonotype turned up many times. J is TRBJ2-3 and V is TRBV29-1; D ambiguous. Deletions cut 4 bases from V and 2 bases from J, with 13 bases between. This CDR3 comprises 14 residues. Germline V gives CDR1 SQVTM, CDR2 ANQGSEA. The CDR3 DNA reads TGCAGCGTTGTTGGGCCAACAACCACAGATACGCAGTATTTT. Amino acids: CSVVGPTTTDTQYF.

Ten or more counts support this clonotype. V is TRBV27 and J is TRBJ2-2, with a weak D call TRBD2 (5 bases). The V gene lost 3 bases and the J gene lost 1 base, with 9 bases spanning the gap. The germline gives CDR1 MNHEY, CDR2 SMNVEV (reference sequence). The CDR3 is made up of 15 amino acids. The CDR3 is CASSLMRVNTGELFF. The CDR3, as DNA: TGTGCCAGCAGTTTGATGCGGGTGAACACCGGGGAGCTGTTTTTT.

This clonotype was found many times. The V call is TRBV9, the J call TRBJ1-6; perhaps TRBD1 as D (5 bases). Trimming took 0 bases from V and 10 from J, leaving 14 bases between them. Germline CDR1 reads SGDLS; CDR2 reads YYNGEE. The CDR3 covers 15 residues. CDR3 DNA: TGTGCCAGCAGCGTAGCTGGCCAGGGTGTGTCACCCCTCCACTTT. It codes for CASSVAGQGVSPLHF.

The chain couples TRBV11-1 to TRBJ2-1; 7 bases are a match to TRBD2. Germline CDR1 SGHAT, CDR2 FQDESV (reference sequence). The CDR3 covers 18 residues. Losses at the gene ends were 7 bases for V and 6 bases for J; bases not matched to a gene: 21. The CDR3 sequence: CASTQRLVYGGSSNEQFF. In DNA, the CDR3 is TGTGCCAGCACCCAGAGACTAGTTTACGGCGGGAGTTCCAATGAGCAGTTCTTC.

This clonotype was picked up many times. This chain uses TRBV9 with TRBJ2-7; D possibly uses TRBD1 or TRBD2 (6 bases each). This CDR3 region has 16 residues. The germline gives CDR1 SGDLS, CDR2 YYNGEE. V dropped 0 bases and J dropped 1 base, with 14 bases sitting between them. The CDR3 DNA sequence: TGTGCCAGCAGCGTAGCGGCGAAGGGGGGTTCCTACGAGCAGTACTTC. Translation: CASSVAAKGGSYEQYF.

This clonotype was counted at least ten times. The V gene is TRBV4-1, the J gene TRBJ2-2; D is uncertain. In germline, CDR1 is MGHRA, CDR2 YSYEKL. CDR3 length equals 14 residues. Trimming shortened V by 5 bases and J by 0 bases, and 7 bases separated the two germline ends. CDR3 residues: CASSGVANTGELFF. CDR3 coding DNA: TGCGCCAGCAGCGGGGTCGCGAACACCGGGGAGCTGTTTTTT.